The following is a T cell receptor beta chain sequence with its context. Antigen: not known. The data stem from a study of T cells after yellow fever vaccination. V lost 4 bases to trimming and J lost 4 bases, with 12 bases between them. The CDR3 consists of 14 residues. The germline V gene encodes CDR1 SGHVS and CDR2 FQNEAQ. Template switching with 5'RACE generated the TCR cDNA and added a universal primer site and UMIs. TCRdb reprocessed the 5' RACE reads via MiXCR and lists one record per CDR3 protein. The sample lists about 120,000 distinct CDR3 sequences; about 8.8% were seen once. Study-wide results and limits: Post-booster repertoires again held most primary-vaccination clones (roughly 95% CD4, roughly 90% CD8).

The sequencing here drew on CD8+ T cells sorted from PBMCs, taken on the day of the yellow fever booster vaccination. The chain recombines TRBV7-8 with TRBJ2-3; D is uncertain. This receptor was obtained from a man between 18 and 29 years old who received the YFV17D yellow fever vaccine. CDR3 protein: CASSSFSIADTQYF. CDR3 nucleotide sequence: TGTGCCAGCAGCTCCTTTAGTATCGCAGATACGCAGTATTTT.